This T cell receptor (beta chain) was identified in a study of blood T cell repertoires in COVID-19. About the research overall: Collection of acute and convalescent COVID-19 samples took place in the United States, Italy and Spain. From T cells, B-cell-depleted T cells, or PBMCs came the material, which was cDNA or gDNA.

Germline assignment: CDR1 KGHSH and CDR2 LQKENI. Trimming took 3 bases from V and 7 from J, leaving 21 bases between them. CDR3 length: 16 amino acids. Per the original data handling: Counts of nucleated cells, estimated from reference gene primer amplification, were obtained. The protocol was immunoSEQ multiplex PCR, while the TCRdb copy is restricted to in-frame clones and leaves out a portion. The V and J calls and clone size were taken over from that table, and D and trimming were inferred from the DNA. The table has about 180,000 clones, more than 70% seen once. The chain joins TRBV18 to TRBJ2-5; the D is unclear. This clonotype was sampled from a woman in her twenties or thirties with acute or convalescent COVID-19. Sequencing used peripheral blood. The CDR3 nucleotides are TGTGCCAGCTCACCCTCAAGGCCGGGTTCGGCGGTGACCCAGTACTTC. Its protein is CASSPSRPGSAVTQYF.